This T cell receptor (beta chain) was recorded in a study of cytomegalovirus exposure and HLA in healthy donors. Germline assignment: CDR1 SGHTA and CDR2 FQGNSA. V was clipped by 1 base and J by 5 bases, with 8 bases between them. The CDR3 is 13 residues long. 13 Jbeta primers and 60 Vbeta primers were used for the PCR. Assay: immunoSEQ multiplex PCR; the TCRdb copy retains only in-frame clones and omits some. The table includes around 140,000 clones, around 72% detected once. V is TRBV7-2 and J is TRBJ2-5, with D possibly matching TRBD1 (6 bases). The source of this sequence is a man aged 45 to 65 in good health and CMV-seropositive. Sequenced: PBMCs. The CDR3 loop is CASSLDRDETQYF. In DNA, the CDR3 is TGTGCCAGCAGCTTAGACAGGGACGAGACCCAGTACTTC.